What follows is one T cell receptor beta chain and its context. The data belong to a study of blood T cell repertoires in COVID-19. The wider study: Italy, Spain and the United States were the sources of the convalescent and acute COVID-19 samples. The cDNA or gDNA used as material had been derived from T cells, B-cell-depleted T cells, or PBMCs.

Original processing notes: Using reference gene primer amplification, nucleated cell counts were estimated. Assay used: immunoSEQ multiplex PCR; TCRdb lists only in-frame clones, some missing. V and J calls and clone size are copied from that table; D and trimming were computed from the DNA. This sample has 280,000 or so clones, with roughly 85% found just once. This sequence was found in a human donor in a cohort sampled during active COVID-19. Sequenced material: peripheral blood.

CDR3 nucleotides: TGTGCCAGCAGCCTACTTAGAAACACCATATATTTT. Translated: CASSLLRNTIYF. The chain uses TRBV3-1 (or the pseudogene TRBV3-2) and TRBJ1-3, with D hard to call. V shed 4 bases and J shed 5 bases, with 6 bases lying between them. This CDR3 spans 12 amino acids. Germline CDR1 LGHDT, CDR2 YNNKEL (reference sequence).